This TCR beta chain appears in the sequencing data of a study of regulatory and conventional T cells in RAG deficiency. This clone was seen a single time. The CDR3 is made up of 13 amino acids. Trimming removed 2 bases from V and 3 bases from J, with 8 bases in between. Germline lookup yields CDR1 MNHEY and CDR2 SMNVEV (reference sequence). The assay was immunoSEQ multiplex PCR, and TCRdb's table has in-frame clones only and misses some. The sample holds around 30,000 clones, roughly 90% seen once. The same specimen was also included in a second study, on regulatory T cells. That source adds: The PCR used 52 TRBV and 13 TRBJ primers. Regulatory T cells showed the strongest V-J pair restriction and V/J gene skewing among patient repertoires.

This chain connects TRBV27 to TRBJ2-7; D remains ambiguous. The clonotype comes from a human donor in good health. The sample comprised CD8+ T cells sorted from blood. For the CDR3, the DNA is TGTGCCAGCAGTTTAAAGACAAACTACGAGCAGTACTTC. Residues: CASSLKTNYEQYF.